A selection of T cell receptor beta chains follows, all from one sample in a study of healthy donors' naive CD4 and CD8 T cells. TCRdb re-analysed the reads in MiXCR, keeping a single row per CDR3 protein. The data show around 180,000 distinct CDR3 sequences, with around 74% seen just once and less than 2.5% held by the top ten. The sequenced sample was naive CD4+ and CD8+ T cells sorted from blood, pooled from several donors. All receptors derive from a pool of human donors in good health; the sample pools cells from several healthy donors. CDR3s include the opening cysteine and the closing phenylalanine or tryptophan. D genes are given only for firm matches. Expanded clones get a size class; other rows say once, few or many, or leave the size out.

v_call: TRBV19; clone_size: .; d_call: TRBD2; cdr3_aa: CASRDSGAGPLSAYNEQFF
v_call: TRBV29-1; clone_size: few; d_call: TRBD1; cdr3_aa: CSVWDSMNTEAFF
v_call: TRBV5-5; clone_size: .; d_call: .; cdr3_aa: CASRGPPLYNEQFF
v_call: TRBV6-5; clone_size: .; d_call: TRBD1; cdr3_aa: CASSLFTGTGEAFF
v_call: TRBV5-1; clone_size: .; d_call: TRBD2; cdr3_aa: CASSRGLADDREQFF
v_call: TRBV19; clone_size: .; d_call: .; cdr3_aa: CASSPAGTVNYGYTF
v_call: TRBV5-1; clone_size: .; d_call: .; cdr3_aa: CASSLSGPGEAFF
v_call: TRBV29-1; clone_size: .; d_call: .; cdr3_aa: CSGGPQYF
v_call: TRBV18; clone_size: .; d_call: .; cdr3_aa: CASSTGLGHTEAFF
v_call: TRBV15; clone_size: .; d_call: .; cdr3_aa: CATSRDLRLSDTQYF
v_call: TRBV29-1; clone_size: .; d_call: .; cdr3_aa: CSVVFPSFNEQFF
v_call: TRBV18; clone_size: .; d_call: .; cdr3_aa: CASSPLEADTQYF
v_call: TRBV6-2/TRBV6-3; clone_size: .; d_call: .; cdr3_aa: CASSYSLGRANTGELFF
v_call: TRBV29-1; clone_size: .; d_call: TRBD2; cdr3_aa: CSVALAGATYEQYF
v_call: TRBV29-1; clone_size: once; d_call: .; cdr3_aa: CSVENHRSYNEQFF
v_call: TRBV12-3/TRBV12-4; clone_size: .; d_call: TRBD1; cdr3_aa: CASSTHRGGQPQHF
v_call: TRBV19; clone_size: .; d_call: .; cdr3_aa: CASSIDHHRTSSYNEQFF
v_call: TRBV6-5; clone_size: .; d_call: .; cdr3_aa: CASSERGWGGGAEAFF
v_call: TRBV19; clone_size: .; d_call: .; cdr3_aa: CASSTGISGANVLTF
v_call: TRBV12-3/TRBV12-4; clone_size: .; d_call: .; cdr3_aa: CASSFSFRALYLNTEAFF
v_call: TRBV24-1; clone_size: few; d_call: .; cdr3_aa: CATSSQGTQYF
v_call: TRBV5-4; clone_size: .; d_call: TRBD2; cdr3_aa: CASSPATSGDGTQYF
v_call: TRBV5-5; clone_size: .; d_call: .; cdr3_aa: CASSFLVGNEQFF
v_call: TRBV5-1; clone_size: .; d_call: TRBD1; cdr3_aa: CASSSDRGRTTEAFF
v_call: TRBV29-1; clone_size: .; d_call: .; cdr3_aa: CSVEEDYPEQYF
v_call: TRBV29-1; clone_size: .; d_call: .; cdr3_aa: CSVDPRAADTQYF
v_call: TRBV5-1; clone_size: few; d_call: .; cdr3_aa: CASSSEGRVQETQYF
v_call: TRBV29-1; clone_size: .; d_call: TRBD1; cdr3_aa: CSVGQDIAEAFF
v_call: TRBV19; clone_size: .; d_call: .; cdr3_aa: CASIRTDQETQYF
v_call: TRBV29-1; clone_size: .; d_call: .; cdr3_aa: CSVGRDGLYEQYF
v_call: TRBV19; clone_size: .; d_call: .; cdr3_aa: CASSLEDGTYEQYF
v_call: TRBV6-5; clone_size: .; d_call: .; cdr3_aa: CASSYDSLLGYTF
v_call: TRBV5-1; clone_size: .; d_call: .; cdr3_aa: CASSLLDSQETQYF
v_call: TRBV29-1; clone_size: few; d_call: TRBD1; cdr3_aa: CSAVLGGIRLGYTF
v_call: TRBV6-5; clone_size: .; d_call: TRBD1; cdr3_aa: CASSPRDRSNQPQHF
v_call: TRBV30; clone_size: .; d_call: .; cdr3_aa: CAWSAPGSGYEQYF
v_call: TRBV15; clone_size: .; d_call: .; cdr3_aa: CATSRVRGFVGYTF
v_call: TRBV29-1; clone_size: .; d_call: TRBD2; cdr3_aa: CSVEGGLAAVNEQFF
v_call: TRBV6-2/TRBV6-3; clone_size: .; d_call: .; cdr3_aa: CASSLPGQPNQPQHF
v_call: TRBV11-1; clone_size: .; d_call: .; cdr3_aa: CASGTPSYTNTEAFF
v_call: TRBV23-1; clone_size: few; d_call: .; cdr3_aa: CASRQGLKSTDTQYF
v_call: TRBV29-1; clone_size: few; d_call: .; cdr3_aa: CSVVQALYNEQFF
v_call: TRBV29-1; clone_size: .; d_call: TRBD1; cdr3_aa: CSVPGQGYGSF
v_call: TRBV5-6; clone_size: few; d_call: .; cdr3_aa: CASSFSGTGTDTQYF
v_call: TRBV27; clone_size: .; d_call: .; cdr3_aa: CASSFTSDTEAFF
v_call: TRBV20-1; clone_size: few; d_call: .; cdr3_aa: CSALGGRTEAFF
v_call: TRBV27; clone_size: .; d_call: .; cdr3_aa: CASSLVGGQETQYF
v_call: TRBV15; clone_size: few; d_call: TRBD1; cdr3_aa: CATSRERTGGNQPQHF
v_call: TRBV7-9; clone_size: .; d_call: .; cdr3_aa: CASSSPPASTDTQYF
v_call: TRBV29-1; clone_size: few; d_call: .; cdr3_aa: CRTTGISRDEQFF
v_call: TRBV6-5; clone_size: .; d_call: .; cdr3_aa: CASSYAQGEDTQYF
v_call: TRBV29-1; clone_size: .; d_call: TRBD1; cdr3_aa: CSVGDRVSHEQYF
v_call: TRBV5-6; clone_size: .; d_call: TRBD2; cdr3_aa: CASSPPRTSWYEQFF
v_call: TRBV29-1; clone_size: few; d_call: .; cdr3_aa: CSVDSGSYTGELFF